This T cell receptor beta chain was recorded in a study of T cell responses to AZD1222 COVID-19 vaccine. Germline assignment: CDR1 SGHDT and CDR2 YYEEEE. V trimming: 4 bases; J trimming: 4 bases; junction bases outside the gene matches: 4. CDR3 size: 13 residues. Clones were read by immunoSEQ multiplex PCR, and TCRdb kept only the in-frame ones, dropping some. The sample carries roughly 150,000 clones, 80% to 90% recorded once. The rearrangement links TRBV5-6 to TRBJ1-2; 7 nucleotides agree with TRBD1. This specimen was peripheral blood, taken after recovery from COVID-19. This TCR derives from an adult who had recovered from COVID-19. The CDR3 loop is CASSPDRAYGYTF. CDR3 in DNA: TGTGCCAGCAGCCCCGACAGGGCCTATGGCTACACCTTC.